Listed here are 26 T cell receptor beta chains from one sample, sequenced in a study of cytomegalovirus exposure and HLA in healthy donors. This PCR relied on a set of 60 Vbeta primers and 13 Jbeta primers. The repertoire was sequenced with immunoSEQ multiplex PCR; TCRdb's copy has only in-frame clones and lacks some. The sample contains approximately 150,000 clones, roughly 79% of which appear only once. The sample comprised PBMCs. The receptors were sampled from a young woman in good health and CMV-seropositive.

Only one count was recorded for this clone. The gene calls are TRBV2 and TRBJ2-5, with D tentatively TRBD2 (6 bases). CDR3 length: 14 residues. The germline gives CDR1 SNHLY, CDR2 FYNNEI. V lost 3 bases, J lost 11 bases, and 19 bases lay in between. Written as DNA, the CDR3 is TGTGCCAGCAGTGAGGCGGGGATCCTTCTTGAGCAGTACTTC. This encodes CASSEAGILLEQYF. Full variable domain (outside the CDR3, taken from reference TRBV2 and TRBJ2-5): EPEVTQTPSHQVTQMGQEVILRCVPISNHLYFYWYRQILGQKVEFLVSFYNNEISEKSEIFDDQFSVERPDGSNFTLKIRSTKLEDSAMYFCASSEAGILLEQYFGPGTRLLVL.

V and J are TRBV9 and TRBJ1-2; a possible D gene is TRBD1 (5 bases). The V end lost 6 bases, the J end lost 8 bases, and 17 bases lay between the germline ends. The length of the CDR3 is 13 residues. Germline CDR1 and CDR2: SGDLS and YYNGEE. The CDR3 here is CASTSYGGGGYTF. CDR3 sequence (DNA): TGTGCCAGCACCTCTTATGGGGGGGGAGGCTACACCTTC.

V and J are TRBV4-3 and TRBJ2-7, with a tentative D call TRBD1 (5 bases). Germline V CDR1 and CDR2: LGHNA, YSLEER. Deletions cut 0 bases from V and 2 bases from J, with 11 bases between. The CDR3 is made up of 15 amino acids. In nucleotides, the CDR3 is TGCGCCAGCAGCCAAGATCTTGACAGAACCTACGAGCAGTACTTC. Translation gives CASSQDLDRTYEQYF.

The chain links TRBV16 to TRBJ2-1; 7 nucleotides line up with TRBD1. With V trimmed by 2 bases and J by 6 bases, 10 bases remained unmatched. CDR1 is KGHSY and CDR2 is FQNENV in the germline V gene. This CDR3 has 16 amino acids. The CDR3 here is CASSQATGLTSNEQFF. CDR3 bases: TGTGCCAGCAGCCAAGCGACAGGGCTGACAAGCAATGAGCAGTTCTTC.

The CDR3: CASSVGGGSFYEQYF. DNA of the CDR3: TGTGCCAGCAGCGTTGGGGGGGGTAGTTTCTACGAGCAGTACTTC. The chain employs TRBV9 and TRBJ2-7; the match to TRBD2 covers 7 bases. CDR1 and CDR2 (germline): SGDLS, YYNGEE. The J segment lost 3 bases and the V segment lost 2 bases, leaving 8 bases of the junction unmatched. The CDR3 length is 15 residues.

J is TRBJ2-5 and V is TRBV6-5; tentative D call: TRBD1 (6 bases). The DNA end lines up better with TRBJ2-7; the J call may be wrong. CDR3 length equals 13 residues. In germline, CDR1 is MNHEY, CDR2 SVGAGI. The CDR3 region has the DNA TGTGCCAGCAGTGATACAGGGTCTTACGAGCAGTACTTC. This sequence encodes CASSDTGSYEQYF.

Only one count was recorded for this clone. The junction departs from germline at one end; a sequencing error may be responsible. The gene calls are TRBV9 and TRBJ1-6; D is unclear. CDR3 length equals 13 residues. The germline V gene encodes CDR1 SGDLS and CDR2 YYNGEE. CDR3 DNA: TGTGCCAGCAGCGTAGACTATGATTCACCCCTCCACTTT. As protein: CASSVDYDSPLHF.

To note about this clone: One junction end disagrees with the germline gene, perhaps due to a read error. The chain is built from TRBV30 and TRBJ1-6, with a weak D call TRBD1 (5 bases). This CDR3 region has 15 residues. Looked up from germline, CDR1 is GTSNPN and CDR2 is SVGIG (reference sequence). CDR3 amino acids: CAWSRDSSYNSPIHF. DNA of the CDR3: TGTGCCTGGAGCAGGGATAGCTCCTATAATTCACCCATCCACTTT.

CDR3 nucleotides: TGTGCCAGCAGGGGCAGGGTGAACACTGAAGCTTTCTTT. This gives the protein CASRGRVNTEAFF. V and J are TRBV2 and TRBJ1-1, with D perhaps matching TRBD1 (5 bases). V was cut by 6 bases and J by 0 bases, with 8 bases left in between. The CDR3 runs 13 residues. Germline V gene sequence: CDR1 SNHLY, CDR2 FYNNEI. The variable domain in full, with the rest retrieved from reference TRBV2 and TRBJ1-1, is EPEVTQTPSHQVTQMGQEVILRCVPISNHLYFYWYRQILGQKVEFLVSFYNNEISEKSEIFDDQFSVERPDGSNFTLKIRSTKLEDSAMYFCASRGRVNTEAFFGQGTRLTVV.

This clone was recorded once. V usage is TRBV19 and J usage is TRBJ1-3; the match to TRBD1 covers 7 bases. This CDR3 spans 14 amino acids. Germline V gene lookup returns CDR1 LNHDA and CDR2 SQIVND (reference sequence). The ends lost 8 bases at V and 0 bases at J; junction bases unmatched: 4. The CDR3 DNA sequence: TGTGCCAGTGCCGGGACAGCCTCTGGAAACACCATATATTTT. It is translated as CASAGTASGNTIYF. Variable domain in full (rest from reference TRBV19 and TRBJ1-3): DGGITQSPKYLFRKEGQNVTLSCEQNLNHDAMYWYRQDPGQGLRLIYYSQIVNDFQKGDIAEGYSVSREKKESFPLTVTSAQKNPTAFYLCASAGTASGNTIYFGEGSWLTVV.

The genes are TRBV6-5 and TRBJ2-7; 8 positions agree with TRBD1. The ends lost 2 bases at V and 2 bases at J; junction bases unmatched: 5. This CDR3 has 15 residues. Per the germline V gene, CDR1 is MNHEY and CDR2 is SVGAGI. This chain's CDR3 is CASSYRGTGAYEQYF. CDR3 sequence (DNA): TGTGCCAGCAGTTACCGAGGGACAGGCGCCTACGAGCAGTACTTC.

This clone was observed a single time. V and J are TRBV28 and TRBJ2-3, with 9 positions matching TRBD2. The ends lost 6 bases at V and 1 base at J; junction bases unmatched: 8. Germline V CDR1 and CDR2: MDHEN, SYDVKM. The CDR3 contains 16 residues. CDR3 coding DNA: TGTGCCAGCAGCCCCCGCGGGGGGGCGGGCACAGATACGCAGTATTTT. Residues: CASSPRGGAGTDTQYF.

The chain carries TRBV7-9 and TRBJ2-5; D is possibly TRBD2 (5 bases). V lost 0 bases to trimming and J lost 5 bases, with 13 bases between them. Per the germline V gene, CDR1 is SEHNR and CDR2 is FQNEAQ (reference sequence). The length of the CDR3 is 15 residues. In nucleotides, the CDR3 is TGTGCCAGCAGCTTAGCCGTAGGTGGCGGGGAGACCCAGTACTTC. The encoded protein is CASSLAVGGGETQYF.

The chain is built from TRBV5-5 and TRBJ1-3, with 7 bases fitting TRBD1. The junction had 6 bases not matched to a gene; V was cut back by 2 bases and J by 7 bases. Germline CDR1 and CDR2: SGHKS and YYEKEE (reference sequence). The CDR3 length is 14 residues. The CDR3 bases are TGTGCCAGCAGCTTCGACAGGGCGGGGAACACCATATATTTT. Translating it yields CASSFDRAGNTIYF. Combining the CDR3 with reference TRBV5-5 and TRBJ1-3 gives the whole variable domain DAGVTQSPTHLIKTRGQQVTLRCSPISGHKSVSWYQQVLGQGPQFIFQYYEKEERGRGNFPDRFSARQFPNYSSELNVNALLLGDSALYLCASSFDRAGNTIYFGEGSWLTVV.

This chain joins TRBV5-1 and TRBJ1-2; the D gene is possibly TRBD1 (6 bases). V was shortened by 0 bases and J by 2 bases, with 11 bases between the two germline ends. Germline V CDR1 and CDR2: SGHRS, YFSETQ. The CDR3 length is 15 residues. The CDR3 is CASSLVQGNNYGYTF. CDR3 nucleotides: TGCGCCAGCAGCTTGGTGCAGGGGAACAACTATGGCTACACCTTC. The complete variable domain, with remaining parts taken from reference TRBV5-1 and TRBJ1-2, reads KAGVTQTPRYLIKTRGQQVTLSCSPISGHRSVSWYQQTPGQGLQFLFEYFSETQRNKGNFPGRFSGRQFSNSRSEMNVSTLELGDSALYLCASSLVQGNNYGYTFGSGTRLTVV.

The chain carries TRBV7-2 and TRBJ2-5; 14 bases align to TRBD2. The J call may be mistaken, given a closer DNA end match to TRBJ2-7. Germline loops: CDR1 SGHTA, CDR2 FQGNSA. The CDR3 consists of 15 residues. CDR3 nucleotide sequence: TGTGCCAGCAGAGGGACTAGCGGGGGAATCTACGAGCAGTACTTC. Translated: CASRGTSGGIYEQYF.

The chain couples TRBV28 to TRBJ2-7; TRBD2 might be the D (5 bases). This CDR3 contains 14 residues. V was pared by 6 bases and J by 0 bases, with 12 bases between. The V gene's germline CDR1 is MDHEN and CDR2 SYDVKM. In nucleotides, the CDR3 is TGTGCCAGCAGCTTAGACGACTACTCCTACGAGCAGTACTTC. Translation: CASSLDDYSYEQYF.

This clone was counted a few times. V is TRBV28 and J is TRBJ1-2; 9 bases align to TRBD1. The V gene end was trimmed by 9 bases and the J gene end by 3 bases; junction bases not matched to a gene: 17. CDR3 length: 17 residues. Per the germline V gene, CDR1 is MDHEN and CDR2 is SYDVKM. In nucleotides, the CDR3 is TGTGCCAGTAACCTCGCCGGGACAGGGATTGCCCACTATGGCTACACCTTC. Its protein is CASNLAGTGIAHYGYTF.

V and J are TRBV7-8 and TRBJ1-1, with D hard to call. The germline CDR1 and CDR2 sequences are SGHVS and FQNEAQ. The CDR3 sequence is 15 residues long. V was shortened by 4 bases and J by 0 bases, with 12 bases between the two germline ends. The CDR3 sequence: CASSSSVAMNTEAFF. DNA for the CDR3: TGTGCCAGCAGCTCATCGGTAGCCATGAACACTGAAGCTTTCTTT.

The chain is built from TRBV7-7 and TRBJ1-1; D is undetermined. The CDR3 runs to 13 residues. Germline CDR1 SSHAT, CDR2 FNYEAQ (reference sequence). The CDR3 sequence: CASRGLVWSGAFF. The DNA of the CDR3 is TGTGCTAGCCGAGGGTTAGTTTGGTCGGGCGCTTTCTTT.

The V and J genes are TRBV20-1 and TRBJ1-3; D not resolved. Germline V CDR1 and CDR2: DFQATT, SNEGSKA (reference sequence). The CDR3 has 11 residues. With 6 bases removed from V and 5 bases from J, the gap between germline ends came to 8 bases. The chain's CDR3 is CSASIRNTIYF. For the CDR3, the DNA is TGCAGTGCGAGCATTAGAAACACCATATATTTT.

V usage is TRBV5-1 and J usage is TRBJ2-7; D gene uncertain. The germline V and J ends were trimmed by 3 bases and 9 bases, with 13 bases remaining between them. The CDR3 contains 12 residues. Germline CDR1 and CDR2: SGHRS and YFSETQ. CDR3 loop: CASSSTSSGQYF. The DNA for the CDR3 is TGCGCCAGCAGCTCCACCAGTTCTGGGCAGTACTTC.

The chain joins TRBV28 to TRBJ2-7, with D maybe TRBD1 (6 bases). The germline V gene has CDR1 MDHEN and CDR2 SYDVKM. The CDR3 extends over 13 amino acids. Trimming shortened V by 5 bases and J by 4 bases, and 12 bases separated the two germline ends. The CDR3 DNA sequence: TGTGCCAGCAGTATCGTACAGGGTTACGAGCAGTACTTC. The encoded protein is CASSIVQGYEQYF.

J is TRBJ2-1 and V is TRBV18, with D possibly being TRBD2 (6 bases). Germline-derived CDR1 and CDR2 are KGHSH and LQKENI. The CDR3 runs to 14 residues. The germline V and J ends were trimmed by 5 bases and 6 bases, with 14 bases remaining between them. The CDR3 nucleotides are TGTGCCAGCTCAGACGGGGGAGCGGTCAATGAGCAGTTCTTC. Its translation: CASSDGGAVNEQFF.

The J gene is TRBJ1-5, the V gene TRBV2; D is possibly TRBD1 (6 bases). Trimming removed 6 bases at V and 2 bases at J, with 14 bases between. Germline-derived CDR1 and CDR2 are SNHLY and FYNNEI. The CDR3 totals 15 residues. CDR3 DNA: TGTGCCAGCAGGGAACAGGGCGGAGGCAATCAGCCCCAGCATTTT. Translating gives CASREQGGGNQPQHF.

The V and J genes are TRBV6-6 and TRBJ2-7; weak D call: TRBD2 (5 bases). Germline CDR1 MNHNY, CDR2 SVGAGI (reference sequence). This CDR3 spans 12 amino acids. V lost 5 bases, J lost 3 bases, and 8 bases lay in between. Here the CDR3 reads CASSPTSYEQYF. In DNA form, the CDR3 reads TGTGCCAGCAGTCCTACTAGCTACGAGCAGTACTTC.